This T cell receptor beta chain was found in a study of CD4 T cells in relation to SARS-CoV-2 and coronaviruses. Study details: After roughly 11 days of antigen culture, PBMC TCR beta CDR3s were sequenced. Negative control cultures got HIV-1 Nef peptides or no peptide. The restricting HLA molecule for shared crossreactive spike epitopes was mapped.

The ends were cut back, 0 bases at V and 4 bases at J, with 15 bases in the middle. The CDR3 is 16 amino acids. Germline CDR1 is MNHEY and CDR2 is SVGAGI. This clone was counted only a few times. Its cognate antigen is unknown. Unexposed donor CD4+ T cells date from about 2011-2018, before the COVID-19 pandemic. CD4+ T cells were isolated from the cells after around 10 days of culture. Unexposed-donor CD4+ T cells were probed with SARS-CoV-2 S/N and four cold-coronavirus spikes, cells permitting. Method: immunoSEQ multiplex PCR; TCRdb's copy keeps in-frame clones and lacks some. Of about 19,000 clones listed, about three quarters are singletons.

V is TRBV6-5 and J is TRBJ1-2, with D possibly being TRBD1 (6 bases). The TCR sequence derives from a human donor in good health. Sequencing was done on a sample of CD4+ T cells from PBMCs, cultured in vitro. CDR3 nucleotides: TGTGCCAGCAGTTACTCGATGCTAGGGGGGGTCTATGGCTACACCTTC. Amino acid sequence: CASSYSMLGGVYGYTF.